These T cell receptor beta chains were read from a single sample in a study of shared clonotypes between healthy human individuals. This table comes from immunoSEQ multiplex PCR, and its TCRdb copy is limited to in-frame clones, with some not included. The sample holds roughly 1,000,000 clones, approximately 78% seen once. The sequencing sample was made of memory CD4+ T cells from PBMCs. The receptors here all came from a man younger than 35 in good health. Some clones in this sample may be carry-over from other donors' samples. Each CDR3 is given with its conserved first and last residue. A D gene is named only where the DNA matches it firmly. Size values are once, few and many counts, or a class for expanded clones, and some rows have none.

V gene: TRBV28; J gene: TRBJ2-2; clone size: -; D gene: -; CDR3 protein: CASSLFRGRTGELFF; CDR3 DNA: TGTGCCAGCAGTTTATTCCGGGGTAGAACCGGGGAGCTGTTTTTT
V gene: TRBV11-3; J gene: TRBJ2-5; clone size: -; D gene: -; CDR3 protein: CASSLGVGDTQETQYF; CDR3 DNA: TGTGCCAGCAGCTTAGGTGTCGGGGACACACAAGAGACCCAGTACTTC
V gene: TRBV7-9; J gene: TRBJ2-2; clone size: -; D gene: TRBD1; CDR3 protein: CASSPGQGGTGELFF; CDR3 DNA: TGTGCCAGCAGCCCGGGACAGGGGGGCACCGGGGAGCTGTTTTTT
V gene: TRBV18; J gene: TRBJ2-2; clone size: -; D gene: -; CDR3 protein: CASSPLTTGELFF; CDR3 DNA: TGTGCCAGCTCACCACTCACTACCGGGGAGCTGTTTTTT
V gene: TRBV7-2; J gene: TRBJ2-7; clone size: -; D gene: -; CDR3 protein: CASSLAGLAGGEQYF; CDR3 DNA: TGTGCCAGCAGCTTAGCCGGTTTGGCCGGAGGCGAGCAGTACTTC
V gene: TRBV6-1; J gene: TRBJ2-2; clone size: -; D gene: -; CDR3 protein: CASSPLGRTGELFF; CDR3 DNA: TGTGCCAGCAGTCCTTTGGGTAGGACCGGGGAGCTGTTTTTT
V gene: TRBV5-4; J gene: TRBJ2-5; clone size: -; D gene: -; CDR3 protein: CASSLVGRGAETQYF; CDR3 DNA: TGTGCCAGCAGCTTGGTAGGGAGGGGGGCCGAGACCCAGTACTTC
V gene: TRBV6-4; J gene: TRBJ1-6; clone size: few; D gene: TRBD1; CDR3 protein: CASSGFLVGTGDSPLHF; CDR3 DNA: TGTGCCAGCAGTGGGTTTTTGGTGGGAACAGGGGATTCACCCCTCCACTTT
V gene: TRBV10-3; J gene: TRBJ2-1; clone size: -; D gene: TRBD2; CDR3 protein: CAISESGSGGYNEQFF; CDR3 DNA: TGTGCCATCAGTGAGTCAGGTAGCGGGGGTTACAATGAGCAGTTCTTC
V gene: TRBV7-8; J gene: TRBJ1-5; clone size: once; D gene: -; CDR3 protein: CASSLRPYSNQPQHF; CDR3 DNA: TGTGCCAGCAGCTTGAGGCCTTATAGCAATCAGCCCCAGCATTTT
V gene: TRBV6-4; J gene: TRBJ1-2; clone size: -; D gene: -; CDR3 protein: CASRNTAKGSNYGYTF; CDR3 DNA: TGTGCCAGCAGAAACACGGCTAAGGGTTCTAACTATGGCTACACCTTC
V gene: TRBV28; J gene: TRBJ1-5; clone size: -; D gene: TRBD1; CDR3 protein: CASRGQHNQPQHF; CDR3 DNA: TGTGCCAGCAGGGGACAGCATAATCAGCCCCAGCATTTT
V gene: TRBV10-3; J gene: TRBJ2-1; clone size: -; D gene: TRBD2; CDR3 protein: CASSGRANNEQFF; CDR3 DNA: TGTGCCAGTAGCGGGAGGGCTAACAATGAGCAGTTCTTC
V gene: TRBV28; J gene: TRBJ1-5; clone size: -; D gene: -; CDR3 protein: CASSLAVSNQPQHF; CDR3 DNA: TGTGCCAGCAGTTTGGCGGTGAGCAATCAGCCCCAGCATTTT
V gene: TRBV10-2; J gene: TRBJ1-4; clone size: -; D gene: TRBD1; CDR3 protein: CASTGLDRGRGLFF; CDR3 DNA: TGCGCCAGCACTGGCCTGGACAGGGGGCGAGGACTGTTTTTT
V gene: TRBV15; J gene: TRBJ1-2; clone size: few; D gene: -; CDR3 protein: CATSRDLENYGYTF; CDR3 DNA: TGTGCCACCAGCAGAGATTTAGAGAACTATGGCTACACCTTC
V gene: TRBV6-1; J gene: TRBJ2-1; clone size: -; D gene: TRBD2; CDR3 protein: CASSEGKRAGGWHEQFF; CDR3 DNA: TGTGCCAGCAGTGAAGGTAAACGAGCGGGAGGGTGGCATGAGCAGTTCTTC
V gene: TRBV7-9; J gene: TRBJ1-1; clone size: -; D gene: -; CDR3 protein: CASSLARRGTEAFF; CDR3 DNA: TGTGCCAGCAGCTTAGCAAGAAGGGGCACTGAAGCTTTCTTT
V gene: TRBV7-9; J gene: TRBJ2-5; clone size: -; D gene: -; CDR3 protein: CASSPSTLETQYF; CDR3 DNA: TGTGCCAGCAGCCCCTCGACCCTAGAGACCCAGTACTTC
V gene: TRBV5-1; J gene: TRBJ2-7; clone size: -; D gene: TRBD1; CDR3 protein: CASSSQQGMEQYF; CDR3 DNA: TGCGCCAGCAGCTCCCAACAGGGGATGGAGCAGTACTTC
V gene: TRBV28; J gene: TRBJ2-7; clone size: -; D gene: TRBD1; CDR3 protein: CASRPTGTGDEQYF; CDR3 DNA: TGTGCCAGCAGACCTACCGGGACAGGCGACGAGCAGTACTTC
V gene: TRBV5-1; J gene: TRBJ2-5; clone size: -; D gene: -; CDR3 protein: CASSLDGYQETQYF; CDR3 DNA: TGCGCCAGCAGCTTGGACGGGTACCAAGAGACCCAGTACTTC